Listed below are T cell receptor beta chains from one sample, sequenced in a study of cytotoxic CD8 clonotypes in ibrutinib-treated CLL. Sequenced by immunoSEQ multiplex PCR; TCRdb stores in-frame clones only, minus some. The sample has about 120,000 clones, 45% to 65% seen once. The sample in question was PBMCs, obtained after 24 months of ibrutinib treatment. These receptors came from a human donor with chronic lymphocytic leukemia. CDR3s include the opening cysteine and the closing phenylalanine or tryptophan. A D gene is named only where the DNA matches it firmly. Clone size appears in some rows only: once, few, many, or a class for an expanded clone.

>TRBV10-3|NA|NA|TRBJ2-7
TGTGCCATCAGCCCGGTTCGAGACGAGCAGTACTTC
CAISPVRDEQYF
>TRBV28|NA|NA|TRBJ2-7
TGTGCCAGCAGCCCAACCGCAGTTGGGGCCTACGAGCAGTACTTC
CASSPTAVGAYEQYF
>TRBV9|few|NA|TRBJ2-7
TGTGCCAGCAGCGTCAGTCCGGATGGGGCCTACGAGCAGTACTTC
CASSVSPDGAYEQYF
>TRBV11-2|NA|TRBD1|TRBJ2-3
TGTGCCAGCAGCTTAGTACCGGGACAGGGACTTTTT
CASSLVPGQGLF
>TRBV27|NA|NA|TRBJ2-5
TGTGCCAGCAGGGACGGGGGACTTCCCCGGCTCCAGTACTTC
CASRDGGLPRLQYF
>TRBV27|few|TRBD1|TRBJ2-7
TGTGCCAGCAGGCCGTTGGACAGGGGCACCTACGAGCAGTACTTC
CASRPLDRGTYEQYF
>TRBV5-1|once|TRBD1|TRBJ2-2
TGCGCCAGCAGCCACCGGGACAGGCTTTTCACCGGGGAGCTGTTTTTT
CASSHRDRLFTGELFF
>TRBV11-2|NA|NA|TRBJ2-7
TGTGCCAGCAGCTTTCACTACGAGCAGTACTTC
CASSFHYEQYF
>TRBV30|NA|NA|TRBJ1-5
TGTGCCTGGAGTGTTGGGCAGAGCCCCAATCAGCCCCAGCATTTT
CAWSVGQSPNQPQHF
>TRBV14|NA|TRBD2|TRBJ2-5
TGTGCCAGCAGCCAAGAGGGGACTAGCGGGGGATATCAAGAGACCCAGTACTTC
CASSQEGTSGGYQETQYF
>TRBV5-6|NA|NA|TRBJ1-2
TGTGCCAGCAGCTTGCTAGGGGATCGGGATGGCTACACCTTC
CASSLLGDRDGYTF
>TRBV4-1|NA|NA|TRBJ1-4
TGCGCCAGCAGCCTTAGACAGGAGATGGGTGAAAAACTGTTTTTT
CASSLRQEMGEKLFF
>TRBV5-1|NA|NA|TRBJ2-7
TGCGCCAGCAGCTTCGAGTACATTACCCCTCTCGAGCAGTACTTC
CASSFEYITPLEQYF
>TRBV13|few|NA|TRBJ1-3
TGTGCCAGCAGCTTAGGTTGGGGACAAGTGAACACCATATATTTT
CASSLGWGQVNTIYF
>TRBV5-1|many|TRBD2|TRBJ2-3
TGCGCCAGCAGCTCGCGGGGGAACACAGATACGCAGTATTTT
CASSSRGNTDTQYF
>TRBV9|NA|NA|TRBJ2-3
TGTGCCAGCAGCCCAGGGGTAACATTTCAAGGAGATACGCAGTATTTT
CASSPGVTFQGDTQYF
>TRBV11-3|few|NA|TRBJ1-2
TGTGCCAGCAGCTTAGAACAGGGCTTGGATGGCTACACCTTC
CASSLEQGLDGYTF
>TRBV29-1|few|NA|TRBJ2-3
TGCAGCGTTGGACCGGCAGATACGCAGTATTTT
CSVGPADTQYF
>TRBV6-5|NA|NA|TRBJ1-1
TGTGCCACATGGGCGACGGGTTCGTACACTGAAGCTTTCTTT
CATWATGSYTEAFF
>TRBV29-1|NA|TRBD2|TRBJ2-5
TGCAGCTCGAGCGGGCGGGGGAGTGAGACCCAGTACTTC
CSSSGRGSETQYF
>TRBV6-4|NA|NA|TRBJ2-3
TGTGCCAGCAGTGTAGCGGAGGGAGATACGCAGTATTTT
CASSVAEGDTQYF
>TRBV30|NA|TRBD1|TRBJ2-3
TGTGCCTGGTCCGGGACAGGCCGCACAGATACGCAGTATTTT
CAWSGTGRTDTQYF
>TRBV5-4|few|NA|TRBJ2-5
TGTGCCAGCAGCCCTGGGGGGACTCACCAAGAGACCCAGTACTTC
CASSPGGTHQETQYF
>TRBV18|NA|NA|TRBJ2-7
TGTGCCAGCTCCCCAAATAGGGGGGGCAACTCCTACGAGCAGTACTTC
CASSPNRGGNSYEQYF
>TRBV21-1|few|NA|TRBJ1-2
TGTGCCAGCGTAAAGAGGAGTGGCTACACCTTC
CASVKRSGYTF
>TRBV10-2|NA|TRBD2|TRBJ2-1
TGCGCCAGCACCCCCCCCGGCCTAGCGGGGGGGGGTGAGCAGTTCTTC
CASTPPGLAGGGEQFF
>TRBV6-1|NA|NA|TRBJ1-2
TGTGCCAGCAGAGGCGATCACCGGGACTCCGGGGGCTACACCTTC
CASRGDHRDSGGYTF
>TRBV9|few|TRBD1|TRBJ2-5
TGTGCCAGCAGCGTAGGACAGGGGGCAGAGACCCAGTACTTC
CASSVGQGAETQYF
>TRBV5-6|few|TRBD1|TRBJ2-2
TGTGCCAGCAGCTATAAGGCAGGGGGCGGCACCGGGGAGCTGTTTTTT
CASSYKAGGGTGELFF
>TRBV19|many|NA|TRBJ1-2
TGTGCCATATGGGACTCAGATGGCTACACCTTC
CAIWDSDGYTF
>TRBV2|NA|NA|TRBJ2-5
TGTGCCAGCGGCACCGGGAGAGAAGAGACCCAGTACTTC
CASGTGREETQYF
>TRBV11-3|once|NA|TRBJ2-7
TGTGCCAGCAGCTTCCGGTCGGAGAGCTCCTACGAGCAGTACTTC
CASSFRSESSYEQYF
>TRBV30|NA|TRBD1|TRBJ2-2
TGTGCCTGGAGGGGACAGGGGACCGGGGAGCTGTTTTTT
CAWRGQGTGELFF
>TRBV2|NA|TRBD1|TRBJ1-2
TGTGCCAGCAGTGAAGAGAGGACAGGGGGCGCCGGGCACTATGGCTACACCTTC
CASSEERTGGAGHYGYTF
>TRBV7-8|NA|NA|TRBJ2-6
TGTGCCAGCAGCCTAGGGGCGCTCGGGGCCAACGTCCTGACTTTC
CASSLGALGANVLTF
>TRBV6-5|NA|TRBD1|TRBJ1-1
TGTGCCAGCAGCCGAACAGGGGGCACTGAAGCTTTCTTT
CASSRTGGTEAFF